These 31 T cell receptor beta chains came from one sample sequenced in a study of graft-versus-host responses after intestinal transplantation. The protocol was immunoSEQ multiplex PCR, while the TCRdb copy is restricted to in-frame clones and leaves out a portion. The sample lists over 45,000 clones; roughly 91% were seen once. The sample here was PBMCs, taken roughly 760 days after a first intestinal transplant, on the day of a second. These receptors all come from a human patient who received an intestinal transplant, so some T cells may come from the graft donor.

The V and J genes are TRBV27 and TRBJ1-6; tentative D call: TRBD1 (5 bases). V gave up 0 bases and J gave up 9 bases, with 12 bases separating them. Per germline, CDR1 MNHEY and CDR2 SMNVEV (reference sequence). The CDR3 runs to 15 residues. The CDR3 sequence is CASSLSTGGGSPLHF. The CDR3 DNA reads TGTGCCAGCAGTTTATCGACGGGGGGGGGTTCACCCCTCCACTTT.

The rearrangement uses TRBV10-3 and TRBJ1-6; D not resolved. Germline CDR1 ENHRY, CDR2 SYGVKD. The CDR3 spans 17 residues. V was clipped by 2 bases and J by 7 bases, with 18 bases between them. DNA of the CDR3: TGTGCCATCAGTGAGACCTTGACGGGTAGGGTAAATTCACCCCTCCACTTT. It translates to CAISETLTGRVNSPLHF.

This chain links TRBV10-2 with TRBJ2-7; 9 positions agree with TRBD1. The V gene's germline CDR1 is WSHSY and CDR2 SAAADI. This CDR3 region has 15 residues. J lost 6 bases, V lost 4 bases, and 10 bases had no gene match. The chain's CDR3 is CASSATGQGISEQYF. CDR3 coding DNA: TGCGCCAGCAGTGCCACGGGACAGGGTATTAGCGAGCAGTACTTC.

The J gene is TRBJ2-1, the V gene TRBV28; 11 bases agree with TRBD2. The V and J ends lost 3 bases and 7 bases, in that order; junction bases with no gene match: 5. This CDR3 is 15 amino acids long. Per the germline V gene, CDR1 is MDHEN and CDR2 is SYDVKM. The CDR3, as DNA: TGTGCCAGCAGTTTGGTCTCTAGCGGGAGGAATGAGCAGTTCTTC. Its translation: CASSLVSSGRNEQFF.

CDR3 sequence (DNA): TGTGCCAGCAGCAGGCGGACAGGGACGGGAAGCGGGGAGCTGTTTTTT. This gives the protein CASSRRTGTGSGELFF. The chain uses TRBV9 and TRBJ2-2; 8 bases agree with TRBD1. With V trimmed by 4 bases and J by 7 bases, 12 bases remained unmatched. This CDR3 region has 16 residues. Germline CDR1 SGDLS, CDR2 YYNGEE.

For the CDR3, the DNA is TGTGCCAGCAGTTACCAGGGCGGGAGTGGGCCCGGGGAGCTGTTTTTT. The encoded protein is CASSYQGGSGPGELFF. The chain combines TRBV6-5 with TRBJ2-2, with 7 bases fitting TRBD2. The CDR3 spans 16 residues. V trimming: 2 bases; J trimming: 6 bases; junction bases outside the gene matches: 9. The germline CDR1 and CDR2 sequences are MNHEY and SVGAGI.

The rearrangement joins TRBV23-1 to TRBJ1-2, with 8 nucleotides matching TRBD1. TRBV23-1 is an open reading frame whose function is uncertain. The CDR3 runs to 18 residues. The V and J ends lost 3 bases and 4 bases, in that order; junction bases with no gene match: 16. The CDR3 here is CASSQETGTGGYCYGYTF. CDR3 nucleotide sequence: TGCGCCAGCAGTCAGGAGACCGGGACAGGAGGCTACTGCTATGGCTACACCTTC.

The J gene is TRBJ1-1, the V gene TRBV12-5; tentative D call: TRBD1 (5 bases). The CDR3 contains 13 residues. The germline V and J ends were trimmed by 7 bases and 4 bases, with 13 bases remaining between them. The germline V gene has CDR1 LGHNT and CDR2 FRNRAP. The CDR3 DNA follows: TGTGCTAGTGCCCGCGGGGGTAGCACTGAAGCTTTCTTT. Amino acid sequence: CASARGGSTEAFF.

This chain joins TRBV5-1 and TRBJ2-2, with 9 bases aligning to TRBD2. This CDR3 has 16 residues. Germline V gene lookup returns CDR1 SGHRS and CDR2 YFSETQ. With 0 bases clipped from V and 5 bases from J, the junction kept 5 bases outside the gene matches. Here the CDR3 reads CASSLGGTSWTGELFF. In nucleotides, the CDR3 is TGCGCCAGCAGCTTGGGGGGGACTAGCTGGACCGGGGAGCTGTTTTTT.

This chain connects TRBV19 to TRBJ1-2; D is undetermined. Trimming stripped 5 bases from V and 8 bases from J, with 18 bases between. The CDR3 is made up of 14 amino acids. The germline V gene has CDR1 LNHDA and CDR2 SQIVND (reference sequence). The CDR3 nucleotides are TGTGCCAGTAGTTTCTACGGTGTTCAAATGGGCTACACCTTC. Protein: CASSFYGVQMGYTF.

The rearrangement links TRBV28 to TRBJ2-2; tentative D call: TRBD1 (5 bases). CDR1 MDHEN and CDR2 SYDVKM come from the germline V gene. The CDR3 runs to 14 residues. V was clipped by 6 bases and J by 5 bases, with 13 bases between them. The CDR3 sequence: CASRSDRTTGELFF. The CDR3 coding sequence is TGTGCCAGCAGATCTGACAGAACGACCGGGGAGCTGTTTTTT.

Here the CDR3 reads CASSLLAVSGELFF. The CDR3, as DNA: TGTGCCAGCAGCCTCCTCGCCGTGTCCGGGGAGCTGTTTTTT. The rearrangement links TRBV9 to TRBJ2-2; D not resolved. The V end was cut by 4 bases, the J end by 6 bases, with 13 bases between. The CDR3 spans 14 residues. The germline gives CDR1 SGDLS, CDR2 YYNGEE.

This chain joins TRBV29-1 and TRBJ2-2; no reliable D call. CDR3 length equals 14 residues. Per the germline V gene, CDR1 is SQVTM and CDR2 is ANQGSEA. Trimming cost V 0 bases and J 9 bases, with 14 bases left between them. CDR3 protein: CSVEDRPPQWELFF. The CDR3 region has the DNA TGCAGCGTTGAAGATCGGCCACCTCAATGGGAGCTGTTTTTT.

This clone was recorded only once. For the CDR3, the DNA is TGTGCCAGCAGCTTAGCAGGGATAAAGGACGGAACTGAAGCTTTCTTT. Protein: CASSLAGIKDGTEAFF. The gene calls are TRBV7-2 and TRBJ1-1; D is ambiguous. The CDR3 loop spans 16 amino acids. Trimming pared 0 bases from V and 5 bases from J, leaving 16 bases between. The germline CDR1 and CDR2 sequences are SGHTA and FQGNSA.

The chain is built from TRBV2 and TRBJ1-5; weak D call: TRBD1 (6 bases). CDR3 length: 14 residues. V lost 6 bases and J 5 bases, leaving 14 bases between the germline ends. CDR1 and CDR2 from the germline V gene are SNHLY and FYNNEI. The CDR3 nucleotides are TGTGCCAGCAGGGAGGGACATTGGGATCAGCCCCAGCATTTT. This encodes CASREGHWDQPQHF. The full variable domain, with the rest looked up from reference TRBV2 and TRBJ1-5, is EPEVTQTPSHQVTQMGQEVILRCVPISNHLYFYWYRQILGQKVEFLVSFYNNEISEKSEIFDDQFSVERPDGSNFTLKIRSTKLEDSAMYFCASREGHWDQPQHFGDGTRLSIL.

This clone was seen only once. The chain uses TRBV7-2 and TRBJ2-3; 7 bases agree with TRBD2. With 0 bases clipped from V and 3 bases from J, the junction kept 6 bases outside the gene matches. The length of the CDR3 is 16 residues. The germline V gene has CDR1 SGHTA and CDR2 FQGNSA. In DNA, the CDR3 is TGTGCCAGCAGCTTAGCGGGCGGGAGAGTAACAGATACGCAGTATTTT. Translation: CASSLAGGRVTDTQYF.

This chain connects TRBV5-1 to TRBJ2-7; D possibly uses TRBD1 or TRBD2 (5 bases each). CDR3 length equals 14 residues. Trimming took 4 bases from V and 2 from J, leaving 13 bases between them. CDR1 SGHRS and CDR2 YFSETQ come from the germline V gene. The CDR3 nucleotides read TGCGCCAGCAGCACCGGGACCAAAACCTACGAGCAGTACTTC. Protein product: CASSTGTKTYEQYF. Full variable domain (rest looked up from reference TRBV5-1 and TRBJ2-7): KAGVTQTPRYLIKTRGQQVTLSCSPISGHRSVSWYQQTPGQGLQFLFEYFSETQRNKGNFPGRFSGRQFSNSRSEMNVSTLELGDSALYLCASSTGTKTYEQYFGPGTRLTVT.

The chain couples TRBV19 to TRBJ1-2; possibly TRBD1 for D (5 bases). The CDR3 totals 15 residues. V lost 5 bases to trimming and J lost 7 bases, with 20 bases between them. Per the germline V gene, CDR1 is LNHDA and CDR2 is SQIVND (reference sequence). CDR3 sequence (DNA): TGTGCCAGTAGTTATAGGGGTGGCAGACTCGTTGGCTACACCTTC. Its translation is CASSYRGGRLVGYTF. Full variable domain (missing parts from reference TRBV19 and TRBJ1-2): DGGITQSPKYLFRKEGQNVTLSCEQNLNHDAMYWYRQDPGQGLRLIYYSQIVNDFQKGDIAEGYSVSREKKESFPLTVTSAQKNPTAFYLCASSYRGGRLVGYTFGSGTRLTVV.

The chain uses TRBV20-1 and TRBJ2-1; unclear D gene. This CDR3 is 11 amino acids long. Germline CDR1 reads DFQATT; CDR2 reads SNEGSKA (reference sequence). Between the trimmed V and J ends, which lost 3 bases and 4 bases, there was a span of 4 bases. In DNA form, the CDR3 reads TGCAGTGCTAGTCTTTACAATGAGCAGTTCTTC. It codes for CSASLYNEQFF.

This clone was counted between two and nine times. J is TRBJ2-5 and V is TRBV28; 8 bases align to TRBD2. Germline trimming cut 5 bases from V and 3 bases from J; bases unmatched to any gene: 5. The CDR3 extends over 14 amino acids. Germline V gene lookup returns CDR1 MDHEN and CDR2 SYDVKM. The CDR3 protein is CASSAAGAEETQYF. CDR3 nucleotide sequence: TGTGCCAGCAGTGCAGCGGGAGCGGAAGAGACCCAGTACTTC. Supplemented by reference TRBV28 and TRBJ2-5, the full variable domain reads DVKVTQSSRYLVKRTGEKVFLECVQDMDHENMFWYRQDPGLGLRLIYFSYDVKMKEKGDIPEGYSVSREKKERFSLILESASTNQTSMYLCASSAAGAEETQYFGPGTRLLVL.

This CDR3 is CASSLWDWDYNEQFF. In nucleotides, the CDR3 is TGTGCCAGCAGCTTGTGGGACTGGGACTACAATGAGCAGTTCTTC. The chain employs TRBV5-4 and TRBJ2-1; TRBD2 is a possible D gene (6 bases). The CDR3 consists of 15 residues. Germline lookup yields CDR1 SGHNT and CDR2 YYREEE (reference sequence). V lost 1 base, J lost 3 bases, and 11 bases lay in between.

This chain uses TRBV6-5 with TRBJ1-3, with D unresolved. This CDR3 region has 15 residues. V lost 0 bases and J lost 0, with 6 bases in between. In germline, CDR1 is MNHEY, CDR2 SVGAGI. DNA of the CDR3: TGTGCCAGCAGTTACTCGGGGAGCTCTGGAAACACCATATATTTT. Its protein product is CASSYSGSSGNTIYF.

Regarding this clone: The sample contains more than one DNA sequence encoding this CDR3. The chain links TRBV4-1 to TRBJ2-3; 7 positions match TRBD2. The CDR3 is made up of 16 amino acids. Germline V CDR1 and CDR2: MGHRA, YSYEKL. V gave up 5 bases and J gave up 1 base; unmatched junction bases: 9. CDR3 sequence: CASSRSREPGTDTQYF. CDR3 DNA sequence: TGCGCCAGCAGCAGATCGCGGGAGCCGGGCACAGATACGCAGTATTTT.

V usage is TRBV7-8 and J usage is TRBJ1-2; D not certain. With 5 bases removed from V and 6 bases from J, the gap between germline ends came to 13 bases. CDR1 is SGHVS and CDR2 is FQNEAQ in the germline V gene. CDR3 length equals 13 residues. The CDR3 region is CASSLRPSHGYTF. The CDR3 bases are TGTGCCAGCAGCCTCCGGCCGTCTCATGGCTACACCTTC.

The V gene is TRBV7-9, the J gene TRBJ2-1; D remains unclear. Germline loops: CDR1 SEHNR, CDR2 FQNEAQ (reference sequence). V lost 7 bases and J 8 bases, leaving 9 bases between the germline ends. The CDR3 is made up of 11 amino acids. Here the CDR3 DNA reads TGTGCCAGCACCCGGGTGGATGAGCAGTTCTTC. This encodes CASTRVDEQFF.

To note about this clone: The identical CDR3 is also encoded by other nucleotide sequences in the sample. J is TRBJ2-3 and V is TRBV28; the D gene is possibly TRBD1 (6 bases). The CDR3 is 15 residues long. Germline V gene data show CDR1 as MDHEN and CDR2 as SYDVKM. The ends were cut back, 2 bases at V and 0 bases at J, with 9 bases in the middle. In DNA, the CDR3 is TGTGCCAGCAGTTTAGGACAGCCTAGCACAGATACGCAGTATTTT. This codes for CASSLGQPSTDTQYF.

The chain couples TRBV11-3 to TRBJ1-2; 12 nucleotides agree with TRBD1. V shed 5 bases, J shed 4 bases, and the junction held 5 bases outside the gene matches. This CDR3 comprises 15 residues. Germline V gene sequence: CDR1 SGHNT, CDR2 YENEEA. CDR3 DNA: TGTGCCAGCAGCCTTCGGGGACAGGGGGCCTATGGCTACACCTTC. Protein sequence: CASSLRGQGAYGYTF.

The rearrangement links TRBV25-1 to TRBJ1-1, with D uncertain. Germline values: CDR1 MGHDK, CDR2 SYGVNS. V was shortened by 2 bases and J by 1 base, with 11 bases between the two germline ends. The CDR3 has 15 amino acids. CDR3 nucleotides: TGTGCCAGCAGTGAAGAGGCAGACTGGAACACTGAAGCTTTCTTT. Its protein product is CASSEEADWNTEAFF.

The table lists this clone with a count of one. V usage is TRBV9 and J usage is TRBJ1-5; no clear D. The V end lost 1 base, the J end lost 1 base, and 15 bases lay between the germline ends. CDR1 and CDR2 from the germline V gene are SGDLS and YYNGEE. The CDR3 loop spans 17 amino acids. The DNA for the CDR3 is TGTGCCAGCAGCGTAAAAGGGCACCCTCCAAGCAATCAGCCCCAGCATTTT. Translation gives CASSVKGHPPSNQPQHF.

This chain connects TRBV10-3 to TRBJ2-7; a weak D match, TRBD1 (7 bases). In germline, CDR1 is ENHRY, CDR2 SYGVKD. Deletions cut 2 bases from V and 2 bases from J, with 19 bases between. The CDR3 runs 17 residues. The CDR3 here is CAISEGGGGPLTYEQYF. The CDR3 nucleotides read TGTGCCATCAGTGAGGGAGGGGGCGGACCCCTTACCTACGAGCAGTACTTC.

CDR3 nucleotide sequence: TGTGCCAGCAGCCCCCGGACAGGGTGGGTCGAGCAGTACTTC. Protein: CASSPRTGWVEQYF. The chain has TRBV9 and TRBJ2-7; 8 positions match TRBD1. Per the germline V gene, CDR1 is SGDLS and CDR2 is YYNGEE. The CDR3 is 14 residues long. V dropped 4 bases and J dropped 6; count of bases not matched to a gene: 9.